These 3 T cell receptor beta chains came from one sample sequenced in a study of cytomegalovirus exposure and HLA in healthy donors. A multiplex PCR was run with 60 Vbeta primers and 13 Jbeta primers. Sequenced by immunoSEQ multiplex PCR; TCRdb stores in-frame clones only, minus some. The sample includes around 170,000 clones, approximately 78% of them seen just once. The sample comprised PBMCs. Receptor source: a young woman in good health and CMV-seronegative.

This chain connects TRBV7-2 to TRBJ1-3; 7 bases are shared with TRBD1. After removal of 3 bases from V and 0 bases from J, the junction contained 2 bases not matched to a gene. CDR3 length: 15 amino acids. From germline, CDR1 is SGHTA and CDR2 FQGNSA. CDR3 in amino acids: CASSFGTVSGNTIYF. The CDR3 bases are TGTGCCAGCAGCTTCGGGACAGTCTCTGGAAACACCATATATTTT.

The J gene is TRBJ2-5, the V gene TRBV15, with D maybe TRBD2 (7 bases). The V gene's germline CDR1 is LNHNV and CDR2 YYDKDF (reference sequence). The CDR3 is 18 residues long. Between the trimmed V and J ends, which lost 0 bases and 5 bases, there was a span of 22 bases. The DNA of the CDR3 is TGTGCCACCAGCAGAGAGCAATCTGGGGGAGGGGGATGGGAGACCCAGTACTTC. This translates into CATSREQSGGGGWETQYF.

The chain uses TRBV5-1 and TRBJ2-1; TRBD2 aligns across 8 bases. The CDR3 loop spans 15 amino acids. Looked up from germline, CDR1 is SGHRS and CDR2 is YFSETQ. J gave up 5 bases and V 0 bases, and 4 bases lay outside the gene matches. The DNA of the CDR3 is TGCGCCAGCAGCTTGGAGGGGACTAGGAACAATGAGCAGTTCTTC. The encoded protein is CASSLEGTRNNEQFF.